These 27 T cell receptor beta chains were sequenced from one sample in a study of CD8 T cell repertoires and HIV-1 epitope variants. Antigens for these TCRs are unknown. The data were produced by immunoSEQ multiplex PCR, yet TCRdb's version contains in-frame clones alone and is incomplete. The sample has thousands of clones; roughly 69% are singletons. The sequencing sample was made of cultured CD8+ T cells derived from PBMCs. Receptors originate from a male donor with HIV.

This chain joins TRBV5-6 and TRBJ2-7; perhaps TRBD1 as D (5 bases). This CDR3 comprises 13 residues. CDR1 is SGHDT and CDR2 is YYEEEE in the germline V gene. V lost 0 bases and J lost 7, with 11 bases in between. The CDR3 nucleotides read TGTGCCAGCAGCTTGGGACAGTCCTCAGAGCAGTACTTC. It encodes CASSLGQSSEQYF.

V is TRBV30 and J is TRBJ1-4, with 10 bases aligning to TRBD1. From germline, CDR1 is GTSNPN and CDR2 SVGIG (reference sequence). The CDR3 contains 14 residues. V lost 0 bases and J lost 6; bases outside the gene matches: 1. The CDR3 spells CAWSVGTGDEKLFF. CDR3 coding DNA: TGTGCCTGGAGTGTAGGGACAGGGGATGAAAAACTGTTTTTT.

The chain joins TRBV19 to TRBJ2-1; maybe TRBD1 (5 bases). CDR1 and CDR2 from the germline V gene are LNHDA and SQIVND (reference sequence). Trimming shortened V by 3 bases and J by 10 bases, and 16 bases separated the two germline ends. This CDR3 has 14 amino acids. CDR3 region: CASSIRPPQEEQFF. The DNA for the CDR3 is TGTGCCAGTAGTATTCGACCCCCACAGGAGGAGCAGTTCTTC.

The rearrangement links TRBV4-2 to TRBJ2-7; no definite D call. The V gene's germline CDR1 is LGHNA and CDR2 YNFKEQ. CDR3 length: 14 residues. V gave up 0 bases and J gave up 2 bases, with 8 bases separating them. In DNA form, the CDR3 reads TGTGCCAGCAGCCAAGAAGTTTCTACCTACGAGCAGTACTTC. Its protein product is CASSQEVSTYEQYF.

The V gene is TRBV5-6, the J gene TRBJ2-3, with D possibly being TRBD1 (6 bases). The CDR3 runs to 15 residues. The V gene's germline CDR1 is SGHDT and CDR2 YYEEEE. With 4 bases removed from V and 2 bases from J, the gap between germline ends came to 14 bases. The CDR3, as DNA: TGTGCCAGCAGCCCAACCCGGGACAACACAGATACGCAGTATTTT. It codes for CASSPTRDNTDTQYF.

The gene calls are TRBV15 and TRBJ2-3; TRBD2 matches 9 bases. The ends lost 0 bases at V and 5 bases at J; junction bases unmatched: 21. Germline CDR1 and CDR2: LNHNV and YYDKDF (reference sequence). This CDR3 is 21 amino acids long. In DNA form, the CDR3 reads TGTGCCACCAGCAGAGATCCTTTTCAATGGGGTAGCGGGGGCCAGGGAGATACGCAGTATTTT. It codes for CATSRDPFQWGSGGQGDTQYF. Full variable domain (missing parts from reference TRBV15 and TRBJ2-3): DAMVIQNPRYQVTQFGKPVTLSCSQTLNHNVMYWYQQKSSQAPKLLFHYYDKDFNNEADTPDNFQSRRPNTSFCFLDIRSPGLGDTAMYLCATSRDPFQWGSGGQGDTQYFGPGTRLTVL.

The CDR3 DNA follows: TGTGCCAGTAAAGAGACGGAGTCCTACGAGCAGTACTTC. It codes for CASKETESYEQYF. V and J are TRBV19 and TRBJ2-7; D uncertain. Germline loops: CDR1 LNHDA, CDR2 SQIVND (reference sequence). V was clipped by 7 bases and J by 1 base, with 11 bases between them. The CDR3 has 13 amino acids.

The chain has TRBV5-1 and TRBJ1-1, with D maybe TRBD1 (6 bases). Germline loops: CDR1 SGHRS, CDR2 YFSETQ. CDR3 length: 16 residues. The ends were cut back, 4 bases at V and 0 bases at J, with 16 bases in the middle. The CDR3: CASSIGQKVMNTEAFF. In DNA form, the CDR3 reads TGCGCCAGCAGCATCGGACAGAAAGTCATGAACACTGAAGCTTTCTTT.

The chain uses TRBV28 and TRBJ1-1; perhaps TRBD1 as D (6 bases). CDR3 length: 13 residues. CDR1 is MDHEN, CDR2 SYDVKM, per germline. V lost 3 bases to trimming and J lost 5 bases, with 10 bases between them. The CDR3 DNA follows: TGTGCCAGCAGTTTGAGCAGGGGAACTGAAGCTTTCTTT. Translation gives CASSLSRGTEAFF.

This clone was found a few times. This chain links TRBV5-4 with TRBJ1-1; D may be TRBD1 (6 bases). V lost 1 base and J 3 bases, leaving 10 bases between the germline ends. The CDR3 covers 14 residues. Germline assignment: CDR1 SGHNT and CDR2 YYREEE (reference sequence). The CDR3 DNA reads as TGTGCCAGCAGCTTGTGGGGGGCTGACACTGAAGCTTTCTTT. This encodes CASSLWGADTEAFF.

The J gene is TRBJ2-7, the V gene TRBV5-1, with 9 nucleotides matching TRBD1. V gave up 1 base and J gave up 7 bases; unmatched junction bases: 6. Germline V gene sequence: CDR1 SGHRS, CDR2 YFSETQ. The CDR3 covers 14 residues. CDR3 residues: CASSLRTGAQEQYF. CDR3 coding DNA: TGCGCCAGCAGCTTGAGGACAGGGGCCCAGGAGCAGTACTTC.

The chain links TRBV6-5 to TRBJ2-1, with TRBD1 matching over 8 bases. There are 15 residues in the CDR3. Germline V gene data show CDR1 as MNHEY and CDR2 as SVGAGI. With 6 bases clipped from V and 4 bases from J, the junction kept 8 bases outside the gene matches. This CDR3 reads CASSQGQGSYNEQFF. CDR3 sequence (DNA): TGTGCCAGCAGCCAAGGACAGGGATCGTACAATGAGCAGTTCTTC.

The V and J genes are TRBV13 and TRBJ2-1; no reliable D call. CDR3 size: 12 residues. Trimming removed 0 bases at V and 9 bases at J, with 6 bases between. Germline lookup yields CDR1 PRHDT and CDR2 FYEKMQ (reference sequence). Here the CDR3 DNA reads TGTGCCAGCAGCTTAGGCCGTAGTGAGCAGTTCTTC. Residues: CASSLGRSEQFF.

This chain connects TRBV6-1 to TRBJ1-1; the D gene is possibly TRBD1 (5 bases). CDR1 is MNHNS and CDR2 is SASEGT in the germline V gene. Trimming cost V 5 bases and J 4 bases, with 17 bases left between them. The CDR3 has 15 residues. The CDR3 bases are TGTGCCAGCAGTTCCATGGGGACCGGGAGCACTGAAGCTTTCTTT. Translation gives CASSSMGTGSTEAFF.

CDR3 sequence (DNA): TGTGCCAGCAGCGTAGACAAAGGGACAGGCTCTGGGGGGAATTCACCCCTCCACTTT. Its protein is CASSVDKGTGSGGNSPLHF. V and J are TRBV9 and TRBJ1-6; 8 bases line up with TRBD1. Germline V gene sequence: CDR1 SGDLS, CDR2 YYNGEE. CDR3 length equals 19 residues. V trimming: 0 bases; J trimming: 7 bases; junction bases outside the gene matches: 15.

The chain employs TRBV7-8 and TRBJ2-3; D not resolved. Per germline, CDR1 SGHVS and CDR2 FQNEAQ. Deletions cut 4 bases from V and 0 bases from J, with 17 bases between. The CDR3 is 17 residues long. CDR3 sequence: CASSSPLAELSTDTQYF. The CDR3, as DNA: TGTGCCAGCAGCTCACCTTTGGCGGAGCTTAGCACAGATACGCAGTATTTT.

V and J are TRBV10-2 and TRBJ2-1; TRBD2 agrees at 7 bases. This CDR3 comprises 16 residues. V was clipped by 4 bases and J by 0 bases; unmatched bases: 6. Germline values: CDR1 WSHSY, CDR2 SAAADI. The CDR3 loop reads CASSGVRTSSYNEQFF. CDR3 nucleotides: TGCGCCAGCAGTGGTGTGAGGACTAGCTCCTACAATGAGCAGTTCTTC.

V gene TRBV7-9 combines with J gene TRBJ2-7; 7 bases map to TRBD1. The V gene's germline CDR1 is SEHNR and CDR2 FQNEAQ (reference sequence). The CDR3 consists of 13 residues. V lost 7 bases and J lost 4; bases outside the gene matches: 7. CDR3 sequence: CASTTWDRYEQYF. The DNA of the CDR3 is TGTGCCAGCACCACTTGGGACAGATACGAGCAGTACTTC.

V usage is TRBV6-1 and J usage is TRBJ2-3; either TRBD1 or TRBD2 may fit D (5 bases each). This CDR3 is built from 15 residues. Trimming removed 3 bases at V and 2 bases at J, with 12 bases between. Germline V lookup: CDR1 MNHNS, CDR2 SASEGT. The CDR3 coding sequence is TGTGCCAGCAGTGAGGGGGTATTGCACACAGATACGCAGTATTTT. It codes for CASSEGVLHTDTQYF.

The chain links TRBV6-5 to TRBJ1-2; possible D gene TRBD1, 6 bases. Germline CDR1 MNHEY, CDR2 SVGAGI. Trimming shortened V by 2 bases and J by 8 bases, and 12 bases separated the two germline ends. The CDR3 is made up of 13 amino acids. CDR3 region: CASSYAGGDGYTF. The CDR3 DNA reads as TGTGCCAGCAGTTACGCCGGGGGCGACGGCTACACCTTC.

The chain couples TRBV28 to TRBJ2-2, with D unclear. The ends were cut back, 2 bases at V and 5 bases at J, with 3 bases in the middle. The CDR3 runs to 12 residues. Germline loops: CDR1 MDHEN, CDR2 SYDVKM. The CDR3 loop is CASSLETGELFF. CDR3 nucleotides: TGTGCCAGCAGTTTAGAGACCGGGGAGCTGTTTTTT.

The chain employs TRBV7-2 and TRBJ2-3; 7 bases map to TRBD1. V trimming: 6 bases; J trimming: 2 bases; junction bases outside the gene matches: 8. Per germline, CDR1 SGHTA and CDR2 FQGNSA. This CDR3 is 15 amino acids long. The CDR3 sequence is CASRRRQGYTDTQYF. Written as DNA, the CDR3 is TGTGCCAGCAGACGACGACAGGGTTACACAGATACGCAGTATTTT.

The V gene is TRBV28, the J gene TRBJ2-7; the match to TRBD2 covers 16 bases. Germline CDR1 reads MDHEN; CDR2 reads SYDVKM. CDR3 length: 20 residues. After removal of 4 bases from V and 3 bases from J, the junction contained 15 bases not matched to a gene. The CDR3 reads CASSSGLAGGPNVGYYEQYF. The CDR3 DNA reads as TGTGCCAGCAGTTCGGGACTAGCGGGAGGGCCAAATGTCGGATACTACGAGCAGTACTTC.

The chain has TRBV5-5 and TRBJ1-5; TRBD1 aligns across 8 bases. The CDR3 runs to 14 residues. With V trimmed by 2 bases and J by 5 bases, 3 bases remained unmatched. From germline, CDR1 is SGHKS and CDR2 YYEKEE (reference sequence). The CDR3 reads CASSFQGADQPQHF. The CDR3 DNA is TGTGCCAGCAGCTTCCAGGGGGCTGATCAGCCCCAGCATTTT.

The V call is TRBV27, the J call TRBJ2-7; D gene ambiguous. Trimming took off 8 bases at V and 3 bases at J, with 20 bases between the two ends. The CDR3 runs to 15 residues. CDR1 is MNHEY and CDR2 is SMNVEV in the germline V gene (reference sequence). The CDR3: CASLEGPGPLYEQYF. The CDR3 DNA reads TGTGCCAGCCTCGAAGGACCAGGACCACTCTACGAGCAGTACTTC.

The J gene is TRBJ2-5, the V gene TRBV5-8; the D gene is possibly TRBD2 (6 bases). V dropped 4 bases and J dropped 0 bases, with 16 bases sitting between them. CDR3 length: 16 amino acids. Germline assignment: CDR1 SGHTS and CDR2 YDEGEE. The CDR3 is CASSPGVRSYQETQYF. The CDR3 DNA reads TGTGCCAGCAGCCCGGGGGTCAGGTCGTACCAAGAGACCCAGTACTTC.

This clone is labeled as large. This chain connects TRBV13 to TRBJ1-3; 7 bases agree with TRBD1. CDR1 is PRHDT, CDR2 FYEKMQ, per germline (reference sequence). This CDR3 has 15 residues. Germline trimming cut 5 bases from V and 5 bases from J; bases unmatched to any gene: 9. CDR3 DNA sequence: TGTGCCAGCAGCCCTGACAGGGACGGGCGAAACACCATATATTTT. Protein: CASSPDRDGRNTIYF.